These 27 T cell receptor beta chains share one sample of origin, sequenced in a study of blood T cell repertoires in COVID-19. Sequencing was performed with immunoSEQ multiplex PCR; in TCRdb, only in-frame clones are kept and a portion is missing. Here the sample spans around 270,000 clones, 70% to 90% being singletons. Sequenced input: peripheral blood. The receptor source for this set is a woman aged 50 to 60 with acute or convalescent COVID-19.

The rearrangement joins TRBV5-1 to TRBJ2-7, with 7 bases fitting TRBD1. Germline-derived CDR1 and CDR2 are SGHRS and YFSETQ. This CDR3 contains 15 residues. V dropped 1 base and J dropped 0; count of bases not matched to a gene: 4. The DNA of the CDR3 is TGCGCCAGCAGCTTGTACAGGGGAAGCTCCTACGAGCAGTACTTC. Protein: CASSLYRGSSYEQYF.

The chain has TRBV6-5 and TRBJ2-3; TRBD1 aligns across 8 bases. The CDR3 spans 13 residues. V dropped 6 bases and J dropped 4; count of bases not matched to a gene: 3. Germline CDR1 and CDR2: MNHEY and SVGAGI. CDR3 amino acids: CASRRQGSDTQYF. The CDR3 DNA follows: TGTGCCAGCAGGAGACAGGGGTCAGATACGCAGTATTTT.

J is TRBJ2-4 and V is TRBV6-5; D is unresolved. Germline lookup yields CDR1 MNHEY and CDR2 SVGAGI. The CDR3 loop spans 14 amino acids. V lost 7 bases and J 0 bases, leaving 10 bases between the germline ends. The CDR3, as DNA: TGTGCCAGCAAGACAACACTAGCCAAAAACATTCAGTACTTC. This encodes CASKTTLAKNIQYF.

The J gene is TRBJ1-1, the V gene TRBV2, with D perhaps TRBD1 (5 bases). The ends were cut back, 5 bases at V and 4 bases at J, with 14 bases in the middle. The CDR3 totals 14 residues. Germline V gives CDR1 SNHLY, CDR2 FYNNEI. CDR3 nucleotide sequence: TGTGCCAGCAGTACGACAGCTTCGGGCACTGAAGCTTTCTTT. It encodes CASSTTASGTEAFF.

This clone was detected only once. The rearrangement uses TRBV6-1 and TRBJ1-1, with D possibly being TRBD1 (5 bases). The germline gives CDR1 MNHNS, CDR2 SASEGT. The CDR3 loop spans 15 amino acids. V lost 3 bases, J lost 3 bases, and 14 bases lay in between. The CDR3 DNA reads TGTGCCAGCAGTGATTTGGGGCGGGGGTACACTGAAGCTTTCTTT. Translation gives CASSDLGRGYTEAFF.

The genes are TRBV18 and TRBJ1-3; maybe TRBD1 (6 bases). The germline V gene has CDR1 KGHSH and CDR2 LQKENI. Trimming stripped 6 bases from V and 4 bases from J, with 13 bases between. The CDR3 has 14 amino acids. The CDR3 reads CASSHTGNGNTIYF. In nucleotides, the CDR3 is TGTGCCAGCTCGCATACAGGGAACGGAAACACCATATATTTT.

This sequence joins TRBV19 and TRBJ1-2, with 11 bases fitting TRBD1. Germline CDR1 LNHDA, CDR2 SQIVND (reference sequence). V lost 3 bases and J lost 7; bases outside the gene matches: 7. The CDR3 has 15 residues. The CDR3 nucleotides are TGTGCCAGTAGTATCCCCGGGACAGGGGGTTCTGGCTACACCTTC. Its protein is CASSIPGTGGSGYTF.

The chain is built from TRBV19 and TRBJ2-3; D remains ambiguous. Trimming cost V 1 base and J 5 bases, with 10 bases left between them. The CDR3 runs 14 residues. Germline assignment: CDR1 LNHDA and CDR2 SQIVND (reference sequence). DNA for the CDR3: TGTGCCAGTAGTATAGCCACAGACCGAGATACGCAGTATTTT. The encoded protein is CASSIATDRDTQYF.

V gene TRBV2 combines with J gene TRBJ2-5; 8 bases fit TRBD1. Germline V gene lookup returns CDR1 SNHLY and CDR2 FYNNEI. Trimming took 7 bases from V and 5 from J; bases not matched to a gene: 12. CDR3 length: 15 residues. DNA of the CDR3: TGTGCCAGCATTAAGGACAGGGCCTCGGGTGAGACCCAGTACTTC. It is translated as CASIKDRASGETQYF.

The CDR3 nucleotides read TGTGCCAGCAGTTACCAGCGGAGCGGGAAACAAGAGACCCAGTACTTC. Its translation: CASSYQRSGKQETQYF. The chain recombines TRBV6-6 with TRBJ2-5, with TRBD2 identical over 7 bases. V shed 2 bases, J shed 2 bases, and the junction held 8 bases outside the gene matches. Germline CDR1 reads MNHNY; CDR2 reads SVGAGI (reference sequence). The CDR3 consists of 16 residues.

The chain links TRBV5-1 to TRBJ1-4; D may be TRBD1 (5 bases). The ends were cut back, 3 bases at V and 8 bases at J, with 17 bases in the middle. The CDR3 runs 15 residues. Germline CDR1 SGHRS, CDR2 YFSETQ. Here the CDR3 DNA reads TGCGCCAGCAGCTCTGGGGACTTTCAACAGGAAAAACTGTTTTTT. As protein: CASSSGDFQQEKLFF.

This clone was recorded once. The CDR3 region is CASSIVYGYNSPLHF. The CDR3 nucleotides are TGTGCCAGTAGTATTGTTTACGGCTATAATTCACCCCTCCACTTT. This chain links TRBV19 with TRBJ1-6; D is unresolved. V was shortened by 3 bases and J by 3 bases, with 9 bases between the two germline ends. Germline CDR1 LNHDA, CDR2 SQIVND (reference sequence). There are 15 residues in the CDR3.

The CDR3 protein is CASIGTGNYNEQFF. CDR3 nucleotide sequence: TGTGCCAGCATCGGGACAGGGAACTACAATGAGCAGTTCTTC. This sequence joins TRBV5-4 and TRBJ2-1, with 9 positions matching TRBD1. Germline V CDR1 and CDR2: SGHNT, YYREEE (reference sequence). This CDR3 has 14 amino acids. After removal of 6 bases from V and 3 bases from J, the junction contained 4 bases not matched to a gene. The full variable domain, rest sourced from reference TRBV5-4 and TRBJ2-1, is ETGVTQSPTHLIKTRGQQVTLRCSSQSGHNTVSWYQQALGQGPQFIFQYYREEENGRGNFPPRFSGLQFPNYSSELNVNALELDDSALYLCASIGTGNYNEQFFGPGTRLTVL.

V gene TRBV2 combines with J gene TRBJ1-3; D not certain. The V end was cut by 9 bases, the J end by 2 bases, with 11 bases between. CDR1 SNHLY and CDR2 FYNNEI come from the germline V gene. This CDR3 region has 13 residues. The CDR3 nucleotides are TGTGCCAGTACATATACCGCTGGAAACACCATATATTTT. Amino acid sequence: CASTYTAGNTIYF.

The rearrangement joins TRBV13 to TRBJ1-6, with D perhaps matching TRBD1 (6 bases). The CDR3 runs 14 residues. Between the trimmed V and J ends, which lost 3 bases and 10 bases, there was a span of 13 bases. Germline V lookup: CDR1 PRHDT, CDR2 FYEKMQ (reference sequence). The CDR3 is CASSFNRESSPLHF. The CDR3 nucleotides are TGTGCCAGCAGCTTTAACAGGGAGAGCTCACCCCTCCACTTT.

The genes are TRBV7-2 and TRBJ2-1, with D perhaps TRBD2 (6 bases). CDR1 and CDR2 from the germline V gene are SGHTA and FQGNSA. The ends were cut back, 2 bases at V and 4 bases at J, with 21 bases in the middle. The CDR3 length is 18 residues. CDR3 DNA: TGTGCCAGCAGCTTATCCCATCCTGCGGGAATAGGGTACAATGAGCAGTTCTTC. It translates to CASSLSHPAGIGYNEQFF.

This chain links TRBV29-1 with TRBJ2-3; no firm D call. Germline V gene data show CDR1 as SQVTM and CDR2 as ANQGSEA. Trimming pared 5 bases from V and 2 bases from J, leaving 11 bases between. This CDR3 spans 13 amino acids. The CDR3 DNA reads TGCAGCGTTAGCAGTGGAGTCACAGATACGCAGTATTTT. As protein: CSVSSGVTDTQYF.

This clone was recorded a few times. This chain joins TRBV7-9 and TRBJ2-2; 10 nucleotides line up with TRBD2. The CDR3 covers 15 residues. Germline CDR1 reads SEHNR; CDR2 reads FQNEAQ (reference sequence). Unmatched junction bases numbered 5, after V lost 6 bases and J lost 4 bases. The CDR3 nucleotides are TGTGCCAGCAGTTCCCGACTAGCGGGCACCGGGGAGCTGTTTTTT. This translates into CASSSRLAGTGELFF.

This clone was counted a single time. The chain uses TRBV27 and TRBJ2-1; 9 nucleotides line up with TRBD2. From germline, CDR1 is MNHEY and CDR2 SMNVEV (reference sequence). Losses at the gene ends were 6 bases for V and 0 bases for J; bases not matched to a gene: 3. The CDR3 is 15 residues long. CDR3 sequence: CASSSSGISYNEQFF. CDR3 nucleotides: TGTGCCAGCAGCTCTAGCGGGATCTCCTACAATGAGCAGTTCTTC.

Written as DNA, the CDR3 is TGTGCCAGCAGCTTAGGGGGGGAACCTGAAGCTTTCTTT. It encodes CASSLGGEPEAFF. This chain uses TRBV7-8 with TRBJ1-1; tentative D call: TRBD1 (5 bases). The germline gives CDR1 SGHVS, CDR2 FQNEAQ. V was clipped by 1 base and J by 6 bases, with 9 bases between them. The CDR3 spans 13 residues.

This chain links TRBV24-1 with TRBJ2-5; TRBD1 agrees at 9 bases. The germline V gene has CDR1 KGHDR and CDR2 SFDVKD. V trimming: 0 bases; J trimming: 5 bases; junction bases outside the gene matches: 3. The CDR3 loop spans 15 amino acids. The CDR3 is CATSDLVTGGETQYF. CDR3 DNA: TGTGCCACCAGTGATTTGGTTACAGGGGGCGAGACCCAGTACTTC.

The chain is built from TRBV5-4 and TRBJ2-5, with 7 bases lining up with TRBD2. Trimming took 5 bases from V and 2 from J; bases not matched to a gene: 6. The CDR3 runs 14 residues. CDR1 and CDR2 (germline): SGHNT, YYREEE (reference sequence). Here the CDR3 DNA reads TGTGCCAGCAGATCCTCTAGCGGACAAGAGACCCAGTACTTC. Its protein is CASRSSSGQETQYF.

This CDR3 reads CASSNPKRMNTEAFF. CDR3 coding DNA: TGTGCCAGCAGTAATCCGAAGAGAATGAACACTGAAGCTTTCTTT. The genes are TRBV6-5 and TRBJ1-1; D unclear. V was clipped by 5 bases and J by 0 bases, with 13 bases between them. This CDR3 is 15 amino acids long. Germline V gene lookup returns CDR1 MNHEY and CDR2 SVGAGI.

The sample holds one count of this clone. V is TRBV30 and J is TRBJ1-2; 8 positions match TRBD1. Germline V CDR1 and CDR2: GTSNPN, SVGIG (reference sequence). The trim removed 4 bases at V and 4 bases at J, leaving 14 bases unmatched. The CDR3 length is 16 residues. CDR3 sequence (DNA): TGTGCCTGGACCCGGGGCAGGGGGCCTGAGACCTATGGCTACACCTTC. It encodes CAWTRGRGPETYGYTF.

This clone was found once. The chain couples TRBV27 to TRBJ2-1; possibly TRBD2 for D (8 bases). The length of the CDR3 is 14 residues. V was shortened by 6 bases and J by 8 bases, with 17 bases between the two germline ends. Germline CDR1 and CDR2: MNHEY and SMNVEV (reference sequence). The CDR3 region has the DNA TGTGCCAGCAGCCCGGGACTAGGGGGCCATGAGCAGTTCTTC. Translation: CASSPGLGGHEQFF.

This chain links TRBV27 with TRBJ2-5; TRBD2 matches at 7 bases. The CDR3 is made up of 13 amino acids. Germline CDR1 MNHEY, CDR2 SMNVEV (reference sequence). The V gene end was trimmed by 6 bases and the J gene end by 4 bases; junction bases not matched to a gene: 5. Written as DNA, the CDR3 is TGTGCCAGCAGCTTAGCGGGTTCAGAGACCCAGTACTTC. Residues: CASSLAGSETQYF.

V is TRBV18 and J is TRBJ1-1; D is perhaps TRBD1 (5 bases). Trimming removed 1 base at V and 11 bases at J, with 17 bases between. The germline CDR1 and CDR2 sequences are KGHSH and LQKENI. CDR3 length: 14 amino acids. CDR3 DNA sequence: TGTGCCAGCTCACCACTCCAGGGAGGTGTGTGGGCTTTCTTT. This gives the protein CASSPLQGGVWAFF.